This T cell receptor beta chain was recovered during a study of blood T cells in healthy people across ages (dated by TCRdb to between 2014 and 2017). Broadly, across the study: In model experiments, roughly one uniquely barcoded TCR beta cDNA molecule per two T cells was captured by template switching. The study analyzed two additional independent replicas of 1 million unique cDNA reads from the same blood draw for two donors, one aged 18 to 30 and one aged 80 or older. Four age groups were formed from the donors: young (average 16 years), middle-aged (around 40), aged (62) and long-lived (82). The study measured age-related changes in TCR beta repertoire diversity using deep sequencing normalized with unique cDNA molecular identifiers. Donors of different ages were randomly distributed across sequencing lanes to avoid experimental bias.

Summary of the overall study and its limitations: Donor CMV infection status was unknown, potentially confounding age-related changes in expanded clonotypes. The percentage of naive T cells measured by flow cytometry correlated strongly with observed TCR beta diversity. Since profiling was done on bulk unsorted PBMCs, naive and antigen-experienced compartments could not be conclusively compared. Estimates of total diversity based on one million sequenced T cells were regarded as lower bounds and as underestimates. As age increased, observed TCR beta diversity per million T cells dropped in a roughly linear way, and a significant reduction was already evident by age about 40. Compared with the aged group, the long-lived group had more naive CD4+ T cells, fewer expanded clones and increased TCR diversity, a pattern suggesting age selection.

Donors were 30 to 45 systemically healthy Caucasian individuals from Russia aged roughly 6 to 90 years. Around 10 milliliters of peripheral blood were drawn from each donor into EDTA-treated Vacutainer tubes. Ficoll-Paque density-gradient centrifugation was used to isolate PBMCs, with at least 6 million per sample. Total RNA was extracted from PBMCs with Trizol reagent, with at least 6 micrograms obtained per sample. For every donor, an aliquot of PBMCs went through flow cytometry to measure the percentages of naive CD45RAhigh/CD27high T cells. A note on this clonotype: Its antigen specificity is not known. No base-level quality is on record; no much larger clone is a single base apart.

Library preparation was by 5' RACE. TCRdb lists the instrument as Illumina HiSeq 2500. A second PCR of 7 to 11 cycles was run with a J-beta primer mix and a sample-barcoded 5' primer. Each TCR beta cDNA molecule received a unique molecular identifier from a template-switch 5' adaptor carrying 12 random nucleotides. Each sample yielded at least 3 million CDR3-containing paired-end reads. The Mint cDNA synthesis kit, primed by a TRBC-specific oligonucleotide, was used to synthesize first-strand cDNA from all RNA. Following uracil-DNA glycosylase treatment, a first 18-cycle PCR with universal primers M1SS and BC2_uni_R was performed on all cDNA. The authors' pipeline ran thus. For normalization, 1 million high-quality reads, each with a distinct molecular identifier, were randomly selected from each sample. Reads sharing molecular identifiers were discarded rather than binned into consensus sequences. CDR3 identification, clonotype clustering and error correction used MiTCR with a Q25 quality threshold and the strictest error-elimination algorithm. A nonparametric unseen species model with Euler transformation was used to estimate a lower bound on total TCR beta diversity. The public sequencing data were trimmed at Q25 with fastp and processed into clonotypes with MiXCR by TCRdb, which kept only in-frame beta chains. One record per CDR3 amino acid sequence lists the most common genes and DNA. The V and J calls reflect TCRdb's pipeline rather than the authors' work. The sample table lists 600,000 to 800,000 distinct CDR3 sequences, around 21% of them with a count of one. Of the sample, 3% to 4% is held by the ten largest clones.

The germline ends are 5 bases apart after V is trimmed by 7 bases and J by 3 bases. From the cysteine through the phenylalanine, the CDR3 covers 11 amino acids. Here the CDR3 DNA is all that survives: 33 bases in frame from base 1. As encoded in the germline V gene (reference sequence), CDR1 is MNHNY while CDR2 is SVGAGI. The chain was built from TRBV6-6 and TRBJ2-3; the D gene identity is not certain. Sequencing input: blood. The TCR comes from a man aged 70 or older in good health. The CDR3 protein: CASIQTDTQYF. The bases are TGTGCCAGCATCCAGACAGATACGCAGTATTTT.